The rows below give T cell receptor beta chains drawn from one sample of a study of T cell changes during pregnancy in multiple sclerosis. Sequenced by immunoSEQ multiplex PCR; TCRdb stores in-frame clones only, minus some. The table has about 47,000 clones, about 90% seen once; the top ten hold less than 2%. This specimen consisted of peripheral blood, obtained in the first trimester of pregnancy. Receptors were obtained from a female donor with multiple sclerosis, enrolled in a pregnancy study. CDR3s include the opening cysteine and the closing phenylalanine or tryptophan. D genes are given only for firm matches. Size is omitted from some rows. Given values are once, few, many or a class for expanded clones.

V gene: TRBV7-9
clone size: -
D gene: TRBD1
J gene: TRBJ1-2
CDR3 protein: CASSGRQGAGSGYTF
CDR3 DNA: TGTGCCAGCAGCGGACGACAGGGGGCCGGATCCGGCTACACCTTC

V gene: TRBV19
clone size: -
D gene: -
J gene: TRBJ1-2
CDR3 protein: CASSGLRGSYGYTF
CDR3 DNA: TGTGCCAGTAGTGGCTTGAGGGGGAGCTATGGCTACACCTTC

V gene: TRBV7-9
clone size: -
D gene: -
J gene: TRBJ1-2
CDR3 protein: CASSGQVWGGAGYTF
CDR3 DNA: TGTGCCAGCAGCGGTCAAGTTTGGGGGGGCGCAGGCTACACCTTC

V gene: TRBV7-9
clone size: -
D gene: TRBD1
J gene: TRBJ2-7
CDR3 protein: CASSFPRGTGAINVYEQYF
CDR3 DNA: TGTGCCAGCAGCTTCCCCCGGGGGACAGGGGCCATCAACGTCTACGAGCAGTACTTC

V gene: TRBV28
clone size: -
D gene: -
J gene: TRBJ1-1
CDR3 protein: CASSLRDTTEAFF
CDR3 DNA: TGTGCCAGCAGTTTAAGGGACACCACTGAAGCTTTCTTT

V gene: TRBV30
clone size: -
D gene: -
J gene: TRBJ2-1
CDR3 protein: CAWRDSSYNEQFF
CDR3 DNA: TGTGCCTGGAGGGACAGCTCCTACAATGAGCAGTTCTTC

V gene: TRBV10-3
clone size: -
D gene: -
J gene: TRBJ1-5
CDR3 protein: CAISDRRQGGQPQHF
CDR3 DNA: TGTGCCATCAGTGACCGGCGGCAGGGCGGACAGCCCCAGCATTTT

V gene: TRBV5-4
clone size: -
D gene: -
J gene: TRBJ2-1
CDR3 protein: CASTTTGTHEQFF
CDR3 DNA: TGTGCCAGCACCACCACAGGGACCCATGAGCAGTTCTTC

V gene: TRBV2
clone size: -
D gene: TRBD2
J gene: TRBJ2-2
CDR3 protein: CASSGTSGTGELFF
CDR3 DNA: TGTGCCAGCAGCGGGACTAGCGGCACCGGGGAGCTGTTTTTT

V gene: TRBV28
clone size: -
D gene: -
J gene: TRBJ2-3
CDR3 protein: CASSLLGGPDTQYF
CDR3 DNA: TGTGCCAGCAGTTTACTAGGGGGTCCAGATACGCAGTATTTT

V gene: TRBV5-1
clone size: -
D gene: -
J gene: TRBJ2-1
CDR3 protein: CASSLAGGSGSRNEQFF
CDR3 DNA: TGCGCCAGCAGCTTGGCCGGGGGATCTGGGAGTAGGAATGAGCAGTTCTTC

V gene: TRBV9
clone size: -
D gene: TRBD2
J gene: TRBJ2-3
CDR3 protein: CASSVRVRGGTDTQYF
CDR3 DNA: TGTGCCAGCAGCGTACGTGTGCGGGGGGGCACAGATACGCAGTATTTT

V gene: TRBV29-1
clone size: -
D gene: -
J gene: TRBJ1-1
CDR3 protein: CSVGKWGRKNTEAFF
CDR3 DNA: TGCAGCGTTGGGAAGTGGGGCAGGAAGAACACTGAAGCTTTCTTT

V gene: TRBV11-2
clone size: -
D gene: -
J gene: TRBJ2-7
CDR3 protein: CASSLGAGLVFREQYF
CDR3 DNA: TGTGCCAGCAGCTTAGGGGCGGGACTGGTGTTTCGTGAGCAGTACTTC

V gene: TRBV5-5
clone size: -
D gene: TRBD2
J gene: TRBJ2-7
CDR3 protein: CASSLAPPLAGGSYEQYF
CDR3 DNA: TGTGCCAGCAGCTTGGCCCCCCCTCTAGCGGGGGGCTCCTACGAGCAGTACTTC

V gene: TRBV2
clone size: once
D gene: -
J gene: TRBJ1-2
CDR3 protein: CASKGGLPYGYTF
CDR3 DNA: TGTGCCAGCAAGGGGGGGCTTCCCTATGGCTACACCTTC

V gene: TRBV6-6
clone size: -
D gene: -
J gene: TRBJ1-3
CDR3 protein: CASSYSNRDGNTIYF
CDR3 DNA: TGTGCCAGCAGTTACTCGAACAGGGATGGAAACACCATATATTTT

V gene: TRBV5-4
clone size: once
D gene: TRBD1
J gene: TRBJ1-2
CDR3 protein: CASSFEGAHGYTF
CDR3 DNA: TGTGCCAGCAGCTTTGAGGGGGCGCATGGCTACACCTTC

V gene: TRBV10-3
clone size: -
D gene: TRBD1
J gene: TRBJ1-6
CDR3 protein: CAITATGTGNSPLHF
CDR3 DNA: TGTGCCATCACCGCGACAGGGACGGGGAATTCACCCCTCCACTTT

V gene: TRBV7-2
clone size: once
D gene: -
J gene: TRBJ1-1
CDR3 protein: CASSLLEGMSTEAFF
CDR3 DNA: TGTGCCAGCAGCTTATTAGAGGGCATGAGCACTGAAGCTTTCTTT

V gene: TRBV2
clone size: -
D gene: TRBD2
J gene: TRBJ2-1
CDR3 protein: CASSSILLAGDPRKQFF
CDR3 DNA: TGTGCCAGCAGTTCAATATTACTAGCGGGGGACCCCCGCAAGCAGTTCTTC

V gene: TRBV28
clone size: -
D gene: -
J gene: TRBJ2-5
CDR3 protein: CASSSAGETQYF
CDR3 DNA: TGTGCCAGCAGTTCTGCGGGGGAGACCCAGTACTTC

V gene: TRBV2
clone size: -
D gene: TRBD1
J gene: TRBJ1-4
CDR3 protein: CASNLDRAGEKLFF
CDR3 DNA: TGTGCCAGCAACTTGGACAGGGCGGGTGAAAAACTGTTTTTT

V gene: TRBV4-2
clone size: -
D gene: -
J gene: TRBJ2-3
CDR3 protein: CASSPGAQGTDTQYF
CDR3 DNA: TGTGCCAGCAGCCCTGGGGCCCAAGGCACAGATACGCAGTATTTT

V gene: TRBV27
clone size: -
D gene: -
J gene: TRBJ1-1
CDR3 protein: CASSSTQGWGTEAFF
CDR3 DNA: TGTGCCAGCAGTTCAACTCAGGGGTGGGGCACTGAAGCTTTCTTT

V gene: TRBV7-8
clone size: -
D gene: TRBD2
J gene: TRBJ2-7
CDR3 protein: CASSRLAGGPDEQYF
CDR3 DNA: TGTGCCAGCAGCAGATTAGCGGGGGGGCCGGACGAGCAGTACTTC

V gene: TRBV2
clone size: -
D gene: -
J gene: TRBJ1-2
CDR3 protein: CASRIKPGLDGYTF
CDR3 DNA: TGTGCCAGCAGGATCAAACCGGGTCTAGATGGCTACACCTTC